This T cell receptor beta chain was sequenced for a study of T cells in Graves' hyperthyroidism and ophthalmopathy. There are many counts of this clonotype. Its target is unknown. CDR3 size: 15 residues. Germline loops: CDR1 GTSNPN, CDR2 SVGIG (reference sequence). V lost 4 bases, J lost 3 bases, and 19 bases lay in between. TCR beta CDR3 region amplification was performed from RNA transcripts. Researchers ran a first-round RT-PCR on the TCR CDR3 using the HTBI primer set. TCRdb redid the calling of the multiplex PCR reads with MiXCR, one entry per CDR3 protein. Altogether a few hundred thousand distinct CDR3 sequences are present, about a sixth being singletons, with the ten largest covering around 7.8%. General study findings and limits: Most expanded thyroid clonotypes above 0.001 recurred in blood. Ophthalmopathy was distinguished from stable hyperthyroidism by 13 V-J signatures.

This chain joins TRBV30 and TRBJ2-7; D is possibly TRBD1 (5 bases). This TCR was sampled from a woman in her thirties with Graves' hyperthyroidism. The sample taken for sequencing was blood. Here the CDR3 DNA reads TGTGCCTGGACGCGTGACAGTCTGGGTGTCTACGAGCAGTACTTC. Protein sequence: CAWTRDSLGVYEQYF.